This T cell receptor beta chain was identified during a study of blood T cell repertoires in COVID-19. This clone was recorded once. Generated by immunoSEQ multiplex PCR, the TCRdb table keeps only in-frame clones and is missing some. The sample lists about 250,000 clones; 83% were seen once. Germline assignment: CDR1 MNHEY and CDR2 SVGAGI. V trimming: 2 bases; J trimming: 6 bases; junction bases outside the gene matches: 12. The CDR3 runs 16 residues. The material sequenced was peripheral blood. V and J are TRBV6-5 and TRBJ1-2; 7 bases align to TRBD1. The clonotype originates from a man aged 80 or over with acute or convalescent COVID-19. This CDR3 reads CASSYLQGRLSNGYTF. The CDR3, as DNA: TGTGCCAGCAGTTACCTACAGGGGAGGCTATCGAATGGCTACACCTTC.